These 26 T cell receptor beta chains originate from one sample sequenced in a study of identifying expanded T cells in peripheral blood (dated by TCRdb to the late 2010s). Library generation was performed with the immunoSEQ multiplex PCR assay. TCRdb's version of the immuneACCESS table is confined to in-frame rearrangements and falls short of the full clone set. An unresolved V gene accounts for under half of the shortfall where checked; the remainder is of unknown origin. The sample table shows about 91,000 clones, and approximately 90% are seen once. 4% of the sample is held by the ten biggest clonotypes. The sequencing input was blood. These receptors came from a person aged 18-69 years in good health.

V usage is TRBV5-1 and J usage is TRBJ2-7; D assignment may be TRBD1 or TRBD2 (5 bases each). Germline CDR1 is SGHRS and CDR2 is YFSETQ. The length of the CDR3 is 14 residues. Trimming removed 5 bases at V and 0 bases at J, with 12 bases between. CDR3 region: CASSGGPGSYEQYF. In DNA form, the CDR3 reads TGCGCCAGCAGTGGGGGACCTGGCTCCTACGAGCAGTACTTC. The full variable domain, its missing parts supplied by reference TRBV5-1 and TRBJ2-7, is KAGVTQTPRYLIKTRGQQVTLSCSPISGHRSVSWYQQTPGQGLQFLFEYFSETQRNKGNFPGRFSGRQFSNSRSEMNVSTLELGDSALYLCASSGGPGSYEQYFGPGTRLTVT.

This chain connects TRBV5-6 to TRBJ1-5, with 7 bases identical to TRBD1. V gave up 4 bases and J gave up 3 bases; unmatched junction bases: 4. This CDR3 region has 14 residues. Germline CDR1 is SGHDT and CDR2 is YYEEEE. CDR3 sequence reads: CASSPGQSNQPQHF. CDR3 nucleotides: TGTGCCAGCAGCCCGGGACAGTCCAATCAGCCCCAGCATTTT.

This clone was observed once. This chain joins TRBV11-3 and TRBJ1-1, with a possible D match to TRBD1 (5 bases). Germline CDR1 and CDR2: SGHNT and YENEEA. The ends were cut back, 5 bases at V and 1 base at J, with 20 bases in the middle. This CDR3 has 17 amino acids. CDR3 bases: TGTGCCAGCAGCGAATCTTCAATGGGGAGGGGGAACACTGAAGCTTTCTTT. It codes for CASSESSMGRGNTEAFF.

The chain employs TRBV28 and TRBJ2-7; D remains ambiguous. CDR3 length: 13 residues. From germline, CDR1 is MDHEN and CDR2 SYDVKM. Trimming took 3 bases from V and 0 from J, leaving 6 bases between them. The CDR3 DNA follows: TGTGCCAGCAGTTTCGCGTCCTCCTACGAGCAGTACTTC. It encodes CASSFASSYEQYF.

The V gene is TRBV7-9, the J gene TRBJ2-3, with a weak D call TRBD1 (6 bases). The CDR3 consists of 15 residues. Trimming left V 5 bases short and J 0 bases short, with 12 bases between. Germline CDR1 SEHNR, CDR2 FQNEAQ (reference sequence). The CDR3 nucleotides are TGTGCCAGCAGCCCAGGGACAACTAGCACAGATACGCAGTATTTT. As protein: CASSPGTTSTDTQYF. The full variable domain, its missing parts supplied by reference TRBV7-9 and TRBJ2-3, is DTGVSQNPRHKITKRGQNVTFRCDPISEHNRLYWYRQTLGQGPEFLTYFQNEAQLEKSRLLSDRFSAERPKGSFSTLEIQRTEQGDSAMYLCASSPGTTSTDTQYFGPGTRLTVL.

The rearrangement links TRBV4-2 to TRBJ1-4; 8 nucleotides align to TRBD1. This CDR3 contains 13 residues. V was pared by 0 bases and J by 17 bases, with 8 bases of the junction left unmatched. In germline, CDR1 is LGHNA, CDR2 YNFKEQ. CDR3 in DNA: TGTGCCAGCAGCCAAGAAGTGAGAGACAGGGGTTTTTTT. Amino acid sequence: CASSQEVRDRGFF.

CDR3 sequence reads: CATSRADGNNYGYTF. In DNA, the CDR3 is TGTGCCACCAGCAGAGCCGACGGGAATAACTATGGCTACACCTTC. The chain joins TRBV15 to TRBJ1-2; D is unresolved. Germline V gene sequence: CDR1 LNHNV, CDR2 YYDKDF (reference sequence). Between the trimmed V and J ends, which lost 1 base and 1 base, there was a span of 10 bases. The CDR3 runs 15 residues.

Only one count was recorded for this clone. The chain couples TRBV4-1 to TRBJ2-4; the D gene is possibly TRBD2 (5 bases). In germline, CDR1 is MGHRA, CDR2 YSYEKL. CDR3 size: 16 residues. V shed 3 bases and J shed 5 bases, with 17 bases lying between them. CDR3 in DNA: TGCGCCAGCAGCCAGGCACTAGGCCCTCCCCAAAACATTCAGTACTTC. It codes for CASSQALGPPQNIQYF.

J is TRBJ2-3 and V is TRBV6-6; unclear D gene. Trimming pared 5 bases from V and 0 bases from J, leaving 15 bases between. The CDR3 sequence is 16 residues long. Germline CDR1 reads MNHNY; CDR2 reads SVGAGI (reference sequence). The chain's CDR3 is CASSKTLGASTDTQYF. The CDR3 DNA is TGTGCCAGCAGTAAAACGCTAGGTGCTAGCACAGATACGCAGTATTTT.

The chain couples TRBV7-2 to TRBJ1-1, with a weak D call TRBD1 (5 bases). CDR3 length: 13 residues. Trimming shortened V by 3 bases and J by 6 bases, and 11 bases separated the two germline ends. Germline CDR1 and CDR2: SGHTA and FQGNSA. The CDR3 DNA follows: TGTGCCAGCAGCTTGACTAGGGGTTCTGAAGCTTTCTTT. It codes for CASSLTRGSEAFF.

This chain connects TRBV7-3 to TRBJ1-1, with 7 bases fitting TRBD1. The CDR3 sequence is 15 residues long. V shed 1 base and J 3 bases; nucleotides not matched to a gene: 5. Germline CDR1 reads SGHTA; CDR2 reads FQGTGA. CDR3: CASSLIRQGDTEAFF. The CDR3 DNA reads TGTGCCAGCAGCTTAATTCGGCAGGGGGACACTGAAGCTTTCTTT.

The V call is TRBV11-2, the J call TRBJ2-5, with no clear D. V lost 0 bases to trimming and J lost 5 bases, with 10 bases between them. This CDR3 contains 14 residues. Germline CDR1 reads SGHAT; CDR2 reads FQNNGV. The CDR3 DNA reads as TGTGCCAGCAGCTTAGACGCTAGTAGGGAGACCCAGTACTTC. Translation gives CASSLDASRETQYF.

This clone was seen only once. The chain links TRBV7-9 to TRBJ1-5, with D possibly matching TRBD1 (5 bases). Trimming stripped 1 base from V and 4 bases from J, with 11 bases between. CDR1 is SEHNR, CDR2 FQNEAQ, per germline (reference sequence). The CDR3 totals 15 residues. DNA for the CDR3: TGTGCCAGCAGCTTAGGTGACAGAGGGAATCAGCCCCAGCATTTT. Protein product: CASSLGDRGNQPQHF.

The V gene is TRBV6-5, the J gene TRBJ2-2; no clear D gene. The V gene's germline CDR1 is MNHEY and CDR2 SVGAGI. This CDR3 is 12 amino acids long. Trimming took 6 bases from V and 5 from J, leaving 7 bases between them. The CDR3 DNA is TGTGCCAGCAGGAAGGCGACCGGGGAGCTGTTTTTT. This encodes CASRKATGELFF.

This rearrangement joins TRBV18 to TRBJ1-6; 11 bases map to TRBD1. Losses at the gene ends were 0 bases for V and 6 bases for J; bases not matched to a gene: 10. CDR3 size: 19 residues. The V gene's germline CDR1 is KGHSH and CDR2 LQKENI. DNA of the CDR3: TGTGCCAGCTCACCACCGTGGAAGGACAGGGGGCCTCGTAATTCACCCCTCCACTTT. Translating it yields CASSPPWKDRGPRNSPLHF.

The chain combines TRBV27 with TRBJ2-7; no clear D. V was clipped by 2 bases and J by 0 bases, with 8 bases between them. CDR3 length equals 14 residues. Germline-derived CDR1 and CDR2 are MNHEY and SMNVEV (reference sequence). CDR3: CASSLAASSYEQYF. The CDR3 DNA sequence: TGTGCCAGCAGTTTAGCGGCGAGCTCCTACGAGCAGTACTTC.

The CDR3 protein is CASSLAGAGEGNEQFF. The CDR3 DNA is TGCGCCAGCAGCTTGGCCGGGGCAGGGGAGGGGAATGAGCAGTTCTTC. The chain links TRBV5-1 to TRBJ2-1; D may be TRBD2 (7 bases). Germline CDR1 and CDR2: SGHRS and YFSETQ. The CDR3 length is 16 residues. Trimming took 0 bases from V and 7 from J, leaving 17 bases between them.

The rearrangement links TRBV5-1 to TRBJ1-1, with D unresolved. Germline CDR1 reads SGHRS; CDR2 reads YFSETQ. There are 14 residues in the CDR3. Trimming left V 0 bases short and J 3 bases short, with 9 bases between. CDR3 nucleotide sequence: TGCGCCAGCAGCTTGGCCGGGAGAGACACTGAAGCTTTCTTT. Protein product: CASSLAGRDTEAFF.

The rearrangement joins TRBV5-6 to TRBJ1-1; D remains unclear. Germline loops: CDR1 SGHDT, CDR2 YYEEEE. The V end was cut by 3 bases, the J end by 2 bases, with 14 bases between. CDR3 length: 15 residues. DNA for the CDR3: TGTGCCAGCAGCTCCGTGGCCTCGACTAACACTGAAGCTTTCTTT. It translates to CASSSVASTNTEAFF.

The chain joins TRBV10-2 to TRBJ2-5, with 9 bases lining up with TRBD1. Germline CDR1 is WSHSY and CDR2 is SAAADI. This CDR3 region has 16 residues. Losses at the gene ends were 2 bases for V and 2 bases for J; bases not matched to a gene: 6. The CDR3 nucleotides read TGCGCCAGCAGTGAGGGCCCGGGACAGGGACAAGAGACCCAGTACTTC. It codes for CASSEGPGQGQETQYF.

This chain uses TRBV18 with TRBJ1-2; D might be TRBD1 (6 bases). Trimming took 4 bases from V and 6 from J, leaving 15 bases between them. Germline CDR1 KGHSH, CDR2 LQKENI. The CDR3 has 14 residues. The CDR3 DNA reads TGTGCCAGCTCACTTGGACAGAATGGCCATGGCTACACCTTC. It codes for CASSLGQNGHGYTF.

The chain uses TRBV6-5 and TRBJ1-3; TRBD1 is a possible D gene (5 bases). V lost 5 bases, J lost 0 bases, and 11 bases lay in between. From germline, CDR1 is MNHEY and CDR2 SVGAGI. The CDR3 spans 15 residues. The chain's CDR3 is CASSIGANSGNTIYF. CDR3 DNA: TGTGCCAGCAGTATCGGGGCGAACTCTGGAAACACCATATATTTT.

The V and J genes are TRBV7-2 and TRBJ1-1, with 9 nucleotides matching TRBD1. The CDR3 runs 16 residues. Per the germline V gene, CDR1 is SGHTA and CDR2 is FQGNSA. Unmatched junction bases numbered 6, after V lost 4 bases and J lost 0 bases. The CDR3 DNA sequence: TGTGCCAGCAGCTCCGGGACAGGGTACATGAACACTGAAGCTTTCTTT. This sequence encodes CASSSGTGYMNTEAFF.

The chain couples TRBV11-2 to TRBJ2-5; D is uncertain. CDR3 size: 12 residues. CDR1 SGHAT and CDR2 FQNNGV come from the germline V gene. Trimming removed 1 base at V and 5 bases at J, with 5 bases between. In nucleotides, the CDR3 is TGTGCCAGCAGCTTAGTCGCGGAGACCCAGTACTTC. Its protein is CASSLVAETQYF.

The chain links TRBV15 to TRBJ1-4; D is perhaps TRBD1 (5 bases). Deletions cut 0 bases from V and 10 bases from J, with 12 bases between. CDR1 LNHNV and CDR2 YYDKDF come from the germline V gene (reference sequence). This CDR3 is built from 14 residues. The CDR3 loop reads CATSRDGWGGKLFF. The CDR3 coding sequence is TGTGCCACCAGCAGAGATGGCTGGGGGGGAAAACTGTTTTTT.

The table lists this clone with a few counts. This chain uses TRBV2 with TRBJ2-5, with 7 bases matching TRBD1. Germline lookup yields CDR1 SNHLY and CDR2 FYNNEI. The V gene end was trimmed by 3 bases and the J gene end by 7 bases; junction bases not matched to a gene: 5. The CDR3 length is 13 residues. CDR3 in DNA: TGTGCCAGCAGTGAGAGGGGGCAGGGGACCCAGTACTTC. Protein sequence: CASSERGQGTQYF. Looking up the rest from reference TRBV2 and TRBJ2-5 gives the full variable domain: EPEVTQTPSHQVTQMGQEVILRCVPISNHLYFYWYRQILGQKVEFLVSFYNNEISEKSEIFDDQFSVERPDGSNFTLKIRSTKLEDSAMYFCASSERGQGTQYFGPGTRLLVL.